This entry lists 30 T cell receptor beta chains sequenced from one sample in a study of CD8 T cells in Susac syndrome. The RNA, about 0.5 to 1 ug, was put through reverse transcription using random hexamers. TCRdb recomputed calls from the immunoSEQ multiplex PCR reads with MiXCR, one row per CDR3 protein. There are about 89,000 distinct CDR3 sequences in the sample; over 80% occur only once, and around 0.3% lies in the top ten. Sequenced material: CD8+ T cells from PBMCs. These receptors were taken from a human donor in good health.

The chain links TRBV10-1 to TRBJ1-1; D remains ambiguous. The V gene lost 3 bases and the J gene lost 5 bases, with 10 bases spanning the gap. Looked up from germline, CDR1 is WNHNN and CDR2 is SYGVQD (reference sequence). There are 13 residues in the CDR3. DNA of the CDR3: TGCGCCAGCAGTGATGGCCCGGGGACTGAAGCTTTCTTT. Amino acids: CASSDGPGTEAFF.

V gene TRBV6-5 combines with J gene TRBJ1-5; 7 bases are a match to TRBD1. In germline, CDR1 is MNHEY, CDR2 SVGAGI. V trimming: 5 bases; J trimming: 7 bases; junction bases outside the gene matches: 5. The CDR3 totals 13 residues. The CDR3 coding sequence is TGTGCCAGCAGTGGGGGACAGAACCAGCCCCAGCATTTT. This codes for CASSGGQNQPQHF.

The chain is built from TRBV9 and TRBJ2-3, with TRBD2 identical over 9 bases. J gave up 0 bases and V 3 bases, and 2 bases lay outside the gene matches. The CDR3 is 15 amino acids. Germline-derived CDR1 and CDR2 are SGDLS and YYNGEE. The CDR3 here is CASSDSGGSTDTQYF. In DNA, the CDR3 is TGTGCCAGCAGCGATAGCGGGGGCAGCACAGATACGCAGTATTTT.

The rearrangement links TRBV4-1 to TRBJ2-7; D remains ambiguous. V was trimmed by 1 base and J by 4 bases, leaving 8 bases between them. Germline V gene lookup returns CDR1 MGHRA and CDR2 YSYEKL. This CDR3 contains 13 residues. The CDR3 sequence is CASSQAIAYEQYF. CDR3 nucleotide sequence: TGCGCCAGCAGCCAAGCTATCGCGTACGAGCAGTACTTC.

This sequence joins TRBV19 and TRBJ1-3; D not certain. Germline assignment: CDR1 LNHDA and CDR2 SQIVND (reference sequence). V gave up 3 bases and J gave up 2 bases, with 5 bases separating them. The CDR3 is 13 residues long. CDR3 DNA sequence: TGTGCCAGTAGTATGCCAGCTGGAAACACCATATATTTT. Amino acid sequence: CASSMPAGNTIYF. The full variable domain, rest sourced from reference TRBV19 and TRBJ1-3, is DGGITQSPKYLFRKEGQNVTLSCEQNLNHDAMYWYRQDPGQGLRLIYYSQIVNDFQKGDIAEGYSVSREKKESFPLTVTSAQKNPTAFYLCASSMPAGNTIYFGEGSWLTVV.

The rearrangement links TRBV2 to TRBJ2-5; tentative D call: TRBD2 (5 bases). Germline loops: CDR1 SNHLY, CDR2 FYNNEI. The CDR3 sequence is 12 residues long. V was pared by 10 bases and J by 1 base, with 10 bases between. In DNA, the CDR3 is TGTGCCACTACGGGGTTCCAAGAGACCCAGTACTTC. It specifies CATTGFQETQYF.

The chain employs TRBV7-6 and TRBJ1-4; TRBD1 matches at 9 bases. V gave up 5 bases and J gave up 8 bases; unmatched junction bases: 6. CDR1 SGHVS and CDR2 FNYEAQ come from the germline V gene. This CDR3 has 14 amino acids. The CDR3 sequence: CASSHGDRVEKLFF. CDR3 DNA sequence: TGTGCCAGCAGCCATGGGGACAGGGTCGAAAAACTGTTTTTT. The entire variable domain, with the rest obtained from reference TRBV7-6 and TRBJ1-4, is as follows: GAGVSQSPRYKVTKRGQDVALRCDPISGHVSLYWYRQALGQGPEFLTYFNYEAQQDKSGLPNDRFSAERPEGSISTLTIQRTEQRDSAMYRCASSHGDRVEKLFFGSGTQLSVL.

In its sample, this clonotype was seen once. The chain carries TRBV19 and TRBJ1-2; 7 bases are a match to TRBD1. The CDR3 is made up of 15 amino acids. J gave up 0 bases and V 3 bases, and 4 bases lay outside the gene matches. The germline gives CDR1 LNHDA, CDR2 SQIVND (reference sequence). This chain's CDR3 is CASSIGTASNYGYTF. The CDR3 DNA reads TGTGCCAGTAGTATCGGGACAGCATCTAACTATGGCTACACCTTC.

CDR3 bases: TGCAGTGCTAGGGAGCGGGGGAGGAGGGAGCAGTACTTC. Translation: CSARERGRREQYF. The chain joins TRBV20-1 to TRBJ2-7; 8 bases are a match to TRBD2. CDR3 length: 13 amino acids. V was clipped by 3 bases and J by 7 bases; unmatched bases: 8. The germline CDR1 and CDR2 sequences are DFQATT and SNEGSKA (reference sequence).

The J gene is TRBJ2-7, the V gene TRBV3-1; weak D call: TRBD2 (7 bases). V was pared by 0 bases and J by 7 bases, with 19 bases between. This CDR3 contains 16 residues. CDR1 and CDR2 (germline): LGHDT, YNNKEL (reference sequence). The CDR3 protein is CASSQEWGGQLLEQYF. DNA for the CDR3: TGTGCCAGCAGCCAAGAGTGGGGGGGCCAATTATTAGAGCAGTACTTC.

This chain joins TRBV10-2 and TRBJ1-4; weak D call: TRBD1 (5 bases). This CDR3 comprises 14 residues. Germline assignment: CDR1 WSHSY and CDR2 SAAADI. V was cut by 6 bases and J by 8 bases, with 16 bases left in between. The CDR3 coding sequence is TGCGCCAGCAGCGTAGGGGTGGCACGGGAAAAACTGTTTTTT. Protein sequence: CASSVGVAREKLFF.

This clonotype was observed a single time. This chain uses TRBV12-3 or TRBV12-4 with TRBJ1-6; no definite D call. There are 12 residues in the CDR3. The ends were cut back, 10 bases at V and 6 bases at J, with 10 bases in the middle. The CDR3 DNA reads as TGTGCCATCCGGGTGGGTAATTCACCCCTCCACTTT. This translates into CAIRVGNSPLHF.

The gene calls are TRBV13 and TRBJ1-1, with D perhaps TRBD1 (5 bases). The CDR3 contains 12 residues. Trimming cost V 5 bases and J 9 bases, with 13 bases left between them. Germline lookup yields CDR1 PRHDT and CDR2 FYEKMQ (reference sequence). This CDR3 reads CASSPSGGKAFF. The DNA for the CDR3 is TGTGCCAGCAGCCCTAGCGGGGGAAAAGCTTTCTTT.

The chain employs TRBV2 and TRBJ2-1; D is perhaps TRBD2 (5 bases). Germline V gene data show CDR1 as SNHLY and CDR2 as FYNNEI. The CDR3 is made up of 12 amino acids. Trimming shortened V by 9 bases and J by 10 bases, and 16 bases separated the two germline ends. In DNA, the CDR3 is TGTGCCAGAGGATTTCGAGAGCGGGAGCAGTTCTTC. It translates to CARGFREREQFF. The full variable domain, in which reference TRBV2 and TRBJ2-1 provide the parts outside the CDR3, is EPEVTQTPSHQVTQMGQEVILRCVPISNHLYFYWYRQILGQKVEFLVSFYNNEISEKSEIFDDQFSVERPDGSNFTLKIRSTKLEDSAMYFCARGFREREQFFGPGTRLTVL.

V usage is TRBV25-1 and J usage is TRBJ2-7; D is perhaps TRBD1 (6 bases). Between the trimmed V and J ends, which lost 3 bases and 3 bases, there was a span of 12 bases. There are 14 residues in the CDR3. Germline V gives CDR1 MGHDK, CDR2 SYGVNS. In DNA, the CDR3 is TGTGCCAGCAGTGATCCCCGGGACATCTACGAGCAGTACTTC. The encoded protein is CASSDPRDIYEQYF.

The sample holds one count of this clonotype. This sequence joins TRBV27 and TRBJ1-1; possible D gene TRBD1, 5 bases. V was clipped by 6 bases and J by 5 bases, with 31 bases between them. The CDR3 runs to 19 residues. The germline gives CDR1 MNHEY, CDR2 SMNVEV (reference sequence). CDR3 nucleotide sequence: TGTGCCAGCAGACCTCCCATCGGTTTCGGCTTTTGGGGGGGGACTGAAGCTTTCTTT. It specifies CASRPPIGFGFWGGTEAFF.

This clonotype was picked up one time. The J gene is TRBJ2-5, the V gene TRBV3-1; the D call may be TRBD1 or TRBD2 (7 bases each). This CDR3 has 17 amino acids. CDR1 is LGHDT, CDR2 YNNKEL, per germline (reference sequence). Trimming left V 3 bases short and J 4 bases short, with 21 bases between. CDR3 in amino acids: CASSHFSTGRAGETQYF. CDR3 in DNA: TGTGCCAGCAGCCACTTTTCGACAGGGAGGGCGGGAGAGACCCAGTACTTC.

The J gene is TRBJ1-5, the V gene TRBV7-9, with TRBD1 matching 9 bases. With V trimmed by 5 bases and J by 7 bases, 6 bases remained unmatched. This CDR3 has 14 amino acids. CDR1 SEHNR and CDR2 FQNEAQ come from the germline V gene (reference sequence). The DNA for the CDR3 is TGTGCCAGCAGCCCAGGACAGGGGCGACAGCCCCAGCATTTT. Translating it yields CASSPGQGRQPQHF. Based on the CDR3 plus reference TRBV7-9 and TRBJ1-5, the full variable domain is DTGVSQNPRHKITKRGQNVTFRCDPISEHNRLYWYRQTLGQGPEFLTYFQNEAQLEKSRLLSDRFSAERPKGSFSTLEIQRTEQGDSAMYLCASSPGQGRQPQHFGDGTRLSIL.

The V and J genes are TRBV4-1 and TRBJ1-4; 8 nucleotides align to TRBD1. V gave up 2 bases and J gave up 2 bases; unmatched junction bases: 1. The CDR3 has 15 amino acids. Germline V gene sequence: CDR1 MGHRA, CDR2 YSYEKL. The CDR3 sequence is CASSQRTGTNEKLFF. The CDR3 DNA sequence: TGCGCCAGCAGCCAAAGGACAGGGACTAATGAAAAACTGTTTTTT.

The chain couples TRBV7-6 to TRBJ1-2; tentative D call: TRBD1 (5 bases). This CDR3 spans 13 amino acids. V was shortened by 5 bases and J by 8 bases, with 15 bases between the two germline ends. Germline V gene sequence: CDR1 SGHVS, CDR2 FNYEAQ. The CDR3 here is CASSRGLTEGYTF. For the CDR3, the DNA is TGTGCCAGCAGCCGGGGACTCACGGAGGGCTACACCTTC.

V and J are TRBV7-9 and TRBJ2-7; 10 bases align to TRBD1. Unmatched junction bases numbered 11, after V lost 5 bases and J lost 4 bases. The CDR3 consists of 16 residues. Per germline, CDR1 SEHNR and CDR2 FQNEAQ (reference sequence). The CDR3 sequence is CASSQTQTGGGYEQYF. In DNA form, the CDR3 reads TGTGCCAGCAGCCAAACCCAGACAGGGGGCGGTTACGAGCAGTACTTC.

This clonotype has a single count. CDR3 sequence: CASSPGGKEQYF. Written as DNA, the CDR3 is TGTGCCAGCAGCCCCGGTGGGAAAGAGCAGTACTTC. This chain connects TRBV9 to TRBJ2-7, with no clear D. CDR3 length equals 12 residues. V shed 4 bases and J shed 7 bases, with 12 bases lying between them. Per the germline V gene, CDR1 is SGDLS and CDR2 is YYNGEE.

This chain joins TRBV6-2 or TRBV6-3 and TRBJ2-7, with D tentatively TRBD1 (6 bases). Per the germline V gene, CDR1 is MNHEY and CDR2 is SVGEGT. This CDR3 has 13 residues. V was cut by 2 bases and J by 2 bases, with 7 bases left in between. DNA of the CDR3: TGTGCCAGCAGTTACCGGGACACCTACGAGCAGTACTTC. It translates to CASSYRDTYEQYF.

This chain links TRBV29-1 with TRBJ1-1, with D uncertain. CDR1 SQVTM and CDR2 ANQGSEA come from the germline V gene. This CDR3 region has 11 residues. V lost 6 bases, J lost 5 bases, and 10 bases lay in between. CDR3: CSVSQRTEAFF. The DNA for the CDR3 is TGCAGCGTGAGTCAGAGGACTGAAGCTTTCTTT.

The chain uses TRBV2 and TRBJ2-5; D is possibly TRBD2 (6 bases). CDR3 size: 14 residues. The germline V and J ends were trimmed by 6 bases and 1 base, with 12 bases remaining between them. Germline lookup yields CDR1 SNHLY and CDR2 FYNNEI. The CDR3 loop is CASRAEGIQETQYF. The DNA for the CDR3 is TGTGCCAGCAGGGCGGAGGGTATCCAAGAGACCCAGTACTTC.

By share, this clonotype counts as medium-sized. The V gene is TRBV13, the J gene TRBJ2-1, with D possibly being TRBD2 (5 bases). CDR3 length: 15 amino acids. Trimming cost V 5 bases and J 3 bases, with 14 bases left between them. The germline CDR1 and CDR2 sequences are PRHDT and FYEKMQ (reference sequence). DNA for the CDR3: TGTGCCAGCAGCCCCGGAGGAGTGGGCTACAATGAGCAGTTCTTC. As protein: CASSPGGVGYNEQFF. The variable domain in full, with the rest retrieved from reference TRBV13 and TRBJ2-1, is AAGVIQSPRHLIKEKRETATLKCYPIPRHDTVYWYQQGPGQDPQFLISFYEKMQSDKGSIPDRFSAQQFSDYHSELNMSSLELGDSALYFCASSPGGVGYNEQFFGPGTRLTVL.

The CDR3 nucleotides are TGTGCCATCAGTGACGAAGGGTACGCGGAGACCCAGTACTTC. It yields the protein CAISDEGYAETQYF. The J gene is TRBJ2-5, the V gene TRBV10-3, with D uncertain. Germline CDR1 ENHRY, CDR2 SYGVKD. V dropped 3 bases and J dropped 5 bases, with 13 bases sitting between them. The CDR3 length is 14 residues.

The gene calls are TRBV13 and TRBJ2-5, with TRBD1 identical over 8 bases. The germline gives CDR1 PRHDT, CDR2 FYEKMQ (reference sequence). CDR3 length: 13 residues. V trimming: 6 bases; J trimming: 5 bases; junction bases outside the gene matches: 5. Written as DNA, the CDR3 is TGTGCCAGCAGTTCAGGGGGCGAGGAGACCCAGTACTTC. Encoded protein: CASSSGGEETQYF.

The chain recombines TRBV20-1 with TRBJ2-3; 7 bases are a match to TRBD2. This CDR3 is 14 amino acids long. Trimming cost V 6 bases and J 4 bases; bases outside gene matches: 10. CDR1 and CDR2 (germline): DFQATT, SNEGSKA (reference sequence). For the CDR3, the DNA is TGCAGTGCGCAGACTAGCAGCTTTCCAGATACGCAGTATTTT. Its translation: CSAQTSSFPDTQYF.

The chain carries TRBV4-1 and TRBJ2-3; D gene uncertain. Germline V gene sequence: CDR1 MGHRA, CDR2 YSYEKL. This CDR3 comprises 13 residues. V shed 5 bases and J shed 5 bases, with 11 bases lying between them. The CDR3 nucleotides are TGCGCCAGCAGCACCCCCCTCGGAGATACGCAGTATTTT. Residues: CASSTPLGDTQYF.